A selection of T cell receptor beta chains follows, all from one sample in a study of T cell responses to AZD1222 COVID-19 vaccine. The table came from immunoSEQ multiplex PCR; TCRdb's copy has only in-frame clones and leaves some out. The sample lists 95,000 to 150,000 clones; roughly nine tenths were seen once. The sample in question was peripheral blood, obtained on day 0 of AZD1222 vaccination. The receptors were sampled from an adult in good health. Both conserved end residues are part of each CDR3. A clone size is listed for some rows: how often the clone was seen (once, few, many), or a class if it is expanded.

V gene	clone size	CDR3 protein
TRBV30	NA	CAWSVERARGNTIYF
TRBV6-1	once	CASSEPPPGTVSIEQYF
TRBV4-3	NA	CASSQGPEGQYNEQFF
TRBV7-2	NA	CASSSRGVAGTQETQYF
TRBV9	few	CASSPGGGRGPGYTF
TRBV2	NA	CASSEFTLANEQFF
TRBV4-1	once	CASSQDLGGRQPQHF
TRBV7-2	NA	CASSLAPSGGHTGELFF
TRBV11-1	once	CASSSRTGRTEAFF
TRBV12-3/TRBV12-4	NA	CASSQGGGNTIYF
TRBV7-7	NA	CASSLGGTSEQYF
TRBV7-9	NA	CASSLDRGRNQPQHF
TRBV25-1	once	CASSEWGRQGSPLHF
TRBV6-2/TRBV6-3	NA	CASSGYEQYF
TRBV28	few	CASCSGPYGYTF
TRBV14	NA	CASSQYDNQPQHF
TRBV19	NA	CASSMRISPPGTGGNYGYTF
TRBV7-9	NA	CASSSQGYGQLSSYEQYF
TRBV5-4	NA	CASSQGSTGEKLFF
TRBV7-6	NA	CASSLSGTSGGLGAYNEQFF
TRBV19	NA	CASTRAGTGNSPLHF
TRBV6-1	NA	CASSDTTLPQHF
TRBV6-5	NA	CASSLLGVASDTQYF
TRBV12-3/TRBV12-4	NA	CATIGGNEQFF
TRBV11-2	NA	CASSLADGTAGAYGYTF
TRBV10-3	NA	CAIRKRGERSYNEQFF
TRBV11-2	NA	CASSSRDTGELFF
TRBV21-1	once	CASSNWGWTGGGPDNEQFF
TRBV5-6	NA	CASSATGWSGGEQYF
TRBV5-1	NA	CASSLAGTGNEKLFF
TRBV5-1	NA	CASSSELDGYTDTQYF
TRBV19	NA	CASRRTGTYEQYF
TRBV30	NA	CAWSRSGPPVDIQYF
TRBV28	NA	CASRQWGTEAFF
TRBV28	once	CALGGFRNSPLHF
TRBV5-1	NA	CASSLQSGLGSYEQYF
TRBV7-9	NA	CASSSPLYEQYF
TRBV9	NA	CASSVAVGPPYEQYF
TRBV11-1	NA	CASSAPAGGNTGELFF
TRBV9	NA	CASSEAAGGFANTGELFF
TRBV5-1	NA	CASSLEGGRYEQYF
TRBV3-1/TRBV3-2	NA	CASSQARTVHYGYTF
TRBV7-8	NA	CASSLGRRWSYEQYF
TRBV7-9	NA	CASRLAGALAPYNEQFF
TRBV6-5	NA	CASSQTRVPRNTIYF
TRBV28	NA	CASSLLGTGPPYGYTF
TRBV28	NA	CASSRTGGYYEQYF
TRBV11-2	NA	CASSLGITFRGGSGHIQYF
TRBV24-1	NA	CATSDTRGGYEQYF
TRBV4-2	NA	CASSQEERERYEQFF
TRBV28	few	CASSLSAGSNYGYTF
TRBV27	NA	CASRDRPNEKLFF
TRBV5-1	few	CASSLSDSQNEKLFF
TRBV4-3	NA	CASSQDPTNSYEQYF